These 32 T cell receptor beta chains came from one sample sequenced in a study of cytomegalovirus exposure and HLA in healthy donors. Both 60 Vbeta primers and 13 Jbeta primers went into the PCR. TCRdb's table, derived via immunoSEQ multiplex PCR, lists solely in-frame clones and lacks some. The profile shows about 87,000 clones, less than 80% of them singletons. The sample consisted of PBMCs. These receptors were collected from a man under 40 in good health and CMV-seropositive.

The chain joins TRBV5-6 to TRBJ1-1; D unresolved. The CDR3 is 13 amino acids. Per the germline V gene, CDR1 is SGHDT and CDR2 is YYEEEE. V dropped 6 bases and J dropped 0 bases, with 9 bases sitting between them. CDR3 in amino acids: CASTGLLNTEAFF. The DNA for the CDR3 is TGTGCCAGCACCGGACTTCTGAACACTGAAGCTTTCTTT.

The gene calls are TRBV9 and TRBJ2-5; TRBD1 matches 8 bases. Germline V CDR1 and CDR2: SGDLS, YYNGEE. This CDR3 contains 15 residues. V dropped 1 base and J dropped 3; count of bases not matched to a gene: 5. The CDR3 region has the DNA TGTGCCAGCAGCGTACAACCGACAGGGGAAGAGACCCAGTACTTC. Protein: CASSVQPTGEETQYF.

The CDR3: CASSQAGVNSYEQYF. CDR3 DNA: TGTGCCAGCTCACAAGCCGGGGTGAACTCCTACGAGCAGTACTTC. The chain recombines TRBV18 with TRBJ2-7, with a possible D match to TRBD2 (5 bases). The ends were cut back, 4 bases at V and 0 bases at J, with 13 bases in the middle. Germline lookup yields CDR1 KGHSH and CDR2 LQKENI. The CDR3 is 15 amino acids.

This clone was counted once. The chain links TRBV25-1 to TRBJ2-5; TRBD2 matches 8 bases. V lost 4 bases and J lost 2; bases outside the gene matches: 3. The CDR3 consists of 14 residues. From germline, CDR1 is MGHDK and CDR2 SYGVNS. CDR3: CASSAPGGQETQYF. The CDR3, as DNA: TGTGCCAGCAGTGCCCCGGGGGGGCAAGAGACCCAGTACTTC.

J is TRBJ2-2 and V is TRBV7-3; 9 positions agree with TRBD2. J gave up 5 bases and V 1 base, and 2 bases lay outside the gene matches. The CDR3 consists of 15 residues. Germline V gene lookup returns CDR1 SGHTA and CDR2 FQGTGA. The CDR3 DNA is TGTGCCAGCAGCTTAATGGCGGGAGGGACCGGGGAGCTGTTTTTT. Protein product: CASSLMAGGTGELFF. Full variable domain (missing parts from reference TRBV7-3 and TRBJ2-2): GAGVSQTPSNKVTEKGKYVELRCDPISGHTALYWYRQSLGQGPEFLIYFQGTGAADDSGLPNDRFFAVRPEGSVSTLKIQRTERGDSAVYLCASSLMAGGTGELFFGEGSRLTVL.

This clone turned up a few times. The chain employs TRBV30 and TRBJ2-3, with 8 bases identical to TRBD2. Germline V lookup: CDR1 GTSNPN, CDR2 SVGIG (reference sequence). The CDR3 is 15 amino acids. V lost 5 bases and J lost 0; bases outside the gene matches: 7. The chain's CDR3 is CAWVGGRISTDTQYF. The DNA for the CDR3 is TGTGCCTGGGTCGGCGGGAGGATAAGCACAGATACGCAGTATTTT.

Judged by abundance, this clone is medium-sized (0.01 to 0.1%). The chain uses TRBV6-4 and TRBJ2-3; 9 positions agree with TRBD2. Germline V gives CDR1 MRHNA, CDR2 SNTAGT. The V gene end was trimmed by 3 bases and the J gene end by 1 base; junction bases not matched to a gene: 5. The CDR3 is 16 residues long. DNA for the CDR3: TGTGCCAGCAGTGAGGTAGCGGGAGAGGGCACAGATACGCAGTATTTT. It is translated as CASSEVAGEGTDTQYF.

The chain employs TRBV6-5 and TRBJ2-7, with D possibly being TRBD1 (6 bases). Germline CDR1 and CDR2: MNHEY and SVGAGI. Trimming took 6 bases from V and 0 from J, leaving 12 bases between them. CDR3 size: 14 residues. CDR3 sequence (DNA): TGTGCCAGCAGCCGGACAGCCAGCTCCTACGAGCAGTACTTC. It yields the protein CASSRTASSYEQYF.

The rearrangement links TRBV19 to TRBJ2-1; 11 positions match TRBD2. CDR3 size: 15 residues. The germline gives CDR1 LNHDA, CDR2 SQIVND (reference sequence). V was pared by 8 bases and J by 8 bases, with 11 bases of the junction left unmatched. The CDR3 coding sequence is TGTGCCAGTGCCGAGACTAGCGGGAATTTTTATGAGCAGTTCTTC. It yields the protein CASAETSGNFYEQFF.

This clone occurred once. The chain carries TRBV5-1 and TRBJ1-1, with 8 positions matching TRBD1. The trim removed 3 bases at V and 8 bases at J, leaving 6 bases unmatched. This CDR3 contains 13 residues. Germline V CDR1 and CDR2: SGHRS, YFSETQ. The chain's CDR3 is CASSSSGTGEAFF. CDR3 nucleotide sequence: TGCGCCAGCAGCTCATCCGGGACAGGAGAAGCTTTCTTT.

V usage is TRBV9 and J usage is TRBJ1-1; 7 bases agree with TRBD1. J was trimmed by 1 base and V by 1 base; bases with no gene match: 1. The CDR3 has 14 residues. Germline V gene data show CDR1 as SGDLS and CDR2 as YYNGEE. The DNA for the CDR3 is TGTGCCAGCAGCGTATCAGGGGGGAACACTGAAGCTTTCTTT. It codes for CASSVSGGNTEAFF. Drawing the rest from reference TRBV9 and TRBJ1-1, the complete variable domain is DSGVTQTPKHLITATGQRVTLRCSPRSGDLSVYWYQQSLDQGLQFLIQYYNGEERAKGNILERFSAQQFPDLHSELNLSSLELGDSALYFCASSVSGGNTEAFFGQGTRLTVV.

J is TRBJ1-2 and V is TRBV6-5; D possibly corresponds to TRBD1 (6 bases). This CDR3 is built from 15 residues. CDR1 and CDR2 (germline): MNHEY, SVGAGI. With 4 bases removed from V and 0 bases from J, the gap between germline ends came to 12 bases. CDR3 in amino acids: CASSLTRGANYGYTF. The CDR3 DNA reads as TGTGCCAGCAGTTTGACCAGGGGAGCTAACTATGGCTACACCTTC.

The chain combines TRBV28 with TRBJ1-1, with TRBD1 as a possible D gene (5 bases). Germline V gives CDR1 MDHEN, CDR2 SYDVKM. CDR3 length: 11 amino acids. The V end was cut by 3 bases, the J end by 10 bases, with 9 bases between. The CDR3 DNA is TGTGCCAGCAGTTTTTCCGGGGGAGCTTTCTTT. Protein: CASSFSGGAFF.

The gene calls are TRBV28 and TRBJ2-7; 10 bases fit TRBD2. This CDR3 comprises 15 residues. J was trimmed by 0 bases and V by 2 bases; bases with no gene match: 1. Germline loops: CDR1 MDHEN, CDR2 SYDVKM. CDR3 sequence (DNA): TGTGCCAGCAGTTTAAGCGGGAGGGTCTCCTACGAGCAGTACTTC. This gives the protein CASSLSGRVSYEQYF.

The CDR3 DNA reads TGTGCCAGTATGACAGCCGATAATGAAAAACTGTTTTTT. Translation: CASMTADNEKLFF. V usage is TRBV19 and J usage is TRBJ1-4; TRBD1 might be the D (5 bases). V was cut by 7 bases and J by 4 bases, with 10 bases left in between. The CDR3 contains 13 residues. Germline V gene sequence: CDR1 LNHDA, CDR2 SQIVND (reference sequence). The entire variable domain, with the rest obtained from reference TRBV19 and TRBJ1-4, is as follows: DGGITQSPKYLFRKEGQNVTLSCEQNLNHDAMYWYRQDPGQGLRLIYYSQIVNDFQKGDIAEGYSVSREKKESFPLTVTSAQKNPTAFYLCASMTADNEKLFFGSGTQLSVL.

This clone came up a few times. The chain employs TRBV7-2 and TRBJ1-1, with D unclear. Germline lookup yields CDR1 SGHTA and CDR2 FQGNSA. With 0 bases removed from V and 10 bases from J, the gap between germline ends came to 12 bases. The CDR3 is 13 residues long. The CDR3: CASSLAGSGGAFF. The CDR3 nucleotides are TGTGCCAGCAGCTTAGCCGGGAGTGGCGGAGCTTTCTTT. Filled out from reference TRBV7-2 and TRBJ1-1, the complete variable domain reads GAGVSQSPSNKVTEKGKDVELRCDPISGHTALYWYRQSLGQGLEFLIYFQGNSAPDKSGLPSDRFSAERTGGSVSTLTIQRTQQEDSAVYLCASSLAGSGGAFFGQGTRLTVV.

This clone has just a few counts. V and J are TRBV19 and TRBJ1-1; no clear D. Germline CDR1 is LNHDA and CDR2 is SQIVND (reference sequence). The CDR3 spans 14 residues. Trimming removed 2 bases at V and 3 bases at J, with 10 bases between. The CDR3 region has the DNA TGTGCCAGTAGTATAACCGGCGGGGACACTGAAGCTTTCTTT. The encoded protein is CASSITGGDTEAFF.

The chain has TRBV5-1 and TRBJ2-2; TRBD1 aligns across 9 bases. The CDR3 is made up of 15 amino acids. The trim removed 3 bases at V and 3 bases at J, leaving 3 bases unmatched. Germline-derived CDR1 and CDR2 are SGHRS and YFSETQ. The CDR3 spells CASSYRTGDTGELFF. Written as DNA, the CDR3 is TGCGCCAGCAGCTACCGGACAGGGGACACCGGGGAGCTGTTTTTT.

This chain uses TRBV5-1 with TRBJ2-7; D remains unclear. Germline V gene data show CDR1 as SGHRS and CDR2 as YFSETQ. V dropped 0 bases and J dropped 5 bases, with 12 bases sitting between them. CDR3 size: 14 residues. CDR3 DNA sequence: TGCGCCAGCAGCTTGGCGGCAGGCCCCGACGAGCAGTACTTC. Protein product: CASSLAAGPDEQYF.

The chain combines TRBV4-3 with TRBJ2-7; D not resolved. Germline V lookup: CDR1 LGHNA, CDR2 YSLEER. V was trimmed by 1 base and J by 3 bases, leaving 13 bases between them. The CDR3 is 15 amino acids. As DNA, the CDR3 is TGCGCCAGCAGCCAAGGTGTCCCAGGAAACTACGAGCAGTACTTC. This gives the protein CASSQGVPGNYEQYF.

This clone was seen only once. J is TRBJ1-2 and V is TRBV6-6, with D possibly TRBD1 on 5 matching bases. V was cut by 0 bases and J by 7 bases, with 18 bases left in between. Germline CDR1 MNHNY, CDR2 SVGAGI (reference sequence). The CDR3 runs to 16 residues. This CDR3 reads CASSYSGGAKGIGYTF. Written as DNA, the CDR3 is TGTGCCAGCAGTTACTCGGGAGGGGCGAAGGGAATTGGCTACACCTTC.

V usage is TRBV7-6 and J usage is TRBJ2-7, with TRBD1 identical over 8 bases. The junction had 6 bases not matched to a gene; V was cut back by 5 bases and J by 0 bases. The CDR3 is 15 amino acids. CDR1 is SGHVS and CDR2 is FNYEAQ in the germline V gene. The CDR3 reads CASSPGTGNSYEQYF. The CDR3 DNA reads TGTGCCAGCAGCCCCGGGACAGGCAACTCCTACGAGCAGTACTTC. Using reference TRBV7-6 and TRBJ2-7 for the parts outside the CDR3, the full variable domain is GAGVSQSPRYKVTKRGQDVALRCDPISGHVSLYWYRQALGQGPEFLTYFNYEAQQDKSGLPNDRFSAERPEGSISTLTIQRTEQRDSAMYRCASSPGTGNSYEQYFGPGTRLTVT.

V gene TRBV28 combines with J gene TRBJ2-5; TRBD1 is a possible D gene (6 bases). CDR3 length: 14 residues. CDR1 and CDR2 from the germline V gene are MDHEN and SYDVKM. Trimming shortened V by 10 bases and J by 1 base, and 16 bases separated the two germline ends. DNA of the CDR3: TGTGCCATAGGACAGCAACGCCCCCAAGAGACCCAGTACTTC. This encodes CAIGQQRPQETQYF.

This clone was detected only a few times. V and J are TRBV9 and TRBJ1-3; D unresolved. V lost 4 bases and J 4 bases, leaving 9 bases between the germline ends. The CDR3 is 13 residues long. Germline loops: CDR1 SGDLS, CDR2 YYNGEE. In nucleotides, the CDR3 is TGTGCCAGCAGCCCCGGTCGGGGAAACACCATATATTTT. Translated, it gives CASSPGRGNTIYF.

This sequence joins TRBV2 and TRBJ1-2; D call uncertain. The CDR3 has 12 residues. V shed 4 bases and J shed 5 bases, with 8 bases lying between them. Germline V lookup: CDR1 SNHLY, CDR2 FYNNEI. This CDR3 is CASSAREYGYTF. The CDR3, as DNA: TGTGCCAGCAGTGCACGCGAGTATGGCTACACCTTC.

This sequence joins TRBV18 and TRBJ2-7; 7 bases line up with TRBD1. After removal of 4 bases from V and 7 bases from J, the junction contained 4 bases not matched to a gene. The germline V gene encodes CDR1 KGHSH and CDR2 LQKENI. The CDR3 covers 12 residues. The CDR3 DNA is TGTGCCAGCTCACAGGGGGCTAAAGAGCAGTACTTC. Protein: CASSQGAKEQYF.

This sequence joins TRBV7-3 and TRBJ2-1, with 13 positions matching TRBD2. The junction had 5 bases not matched to a gene; V was cut back by 4 bases and J by 5 bases. The germline V gene encodes CDR1 SGHTA and CDR2 FQGTGA. The CDR3 runs to 16 residues. CDR3 nucleotides: TGTGCCAGCAGCTCCCGGACTAGCGGGAGTCACAATGAGCAGTTCTTC. Protein: CASSSRTSGSHNEQFF.

This chain uses TRBV6-5 with TRBJ2-1, with 14 bases lining up with TRBD2. The CDR3 is 16 amino acids. The germline V gene has CDR1 MNHEY and CDR2 SVGAGI. Trimming took 4 bases from V and 9 from J; bases not matched to a gene: 8. CDR3: CASSSTGLAGEIEQFF. In DNA, the CDR3 is TGTGCCAGCAGTTCTACGGGACTAGCGGGAGAGATTGAGCAGTTCTTC.

In its sample, this clone was seen a few times. CDR3 in DNA: TGCAGCGTTGAGGGCAGTAAGCCCTATGGCTACACCTTC. Translating gives CSVEGSKPYGYTF. The V gene is TRBV29-1, the J gene TRBJ1-2; no clear D. The CDR3 has 13 residues. The ends were cut back, 3 bases at V and 4 bases at J, with 12 bases in the middle. CDR1 and CDR2 from the germline V gene are SQVTM and ANQGSEA. Combining the CDR3 with reference TRBV29-1 and TRBJ1-2 gives the whole variable domain SAVISQKPSRDICQRGTSLTIQCQVDSQVTMMFWYRQQPGQSLTLIATANQGSEATYESGFVIDKFPISRPNLTFSTLTVSNMSPEDSSIYLCSVEGSKPYGYTFGSGTRLTVV.

The V gene is TRBV7-6, the J gene TRBJ2-5; 7 nucleotides align to TRBD1. J lost 2 bases, V lost 5 bases, and 5 bases had no gene match. The CDR3 is made up of 14 amino acids. From germline, CDR1 is SGHVS and CDR2 FNYEAQ. This CDR3 reads CASSPGQVQETQYF. The CDR3 DNA reads TGTGCCAGCAGCCCCGGACAGGTTCAAGAGACCCAGTACTTC.

A single count supports this clone. The CDR3 reads CASGLRTGSSYEQYF. As DNA, the CDR3 is TGTGCTAGTGGTTTACGGACAGGGAGCTCCTACGAGCAGTACTTC. This chain links TRBV12-5 with TRBJ2-7; 8 bases are a match to TRBD1. J lost 0 bases, V lost 3 bases, and 4 bases had no gene match. From germline, CDR1 is LGHNT and CDR2 FRNRAP. The CDR3 contains 15 residues.

This clone has only a few counts. This chain joins TRBV4-1 and TRBJ2-3; 8 positions agree with TRBD2. Germline trimming cut 8 bases from V and 3 bases from J; bases unmatched to any gene: 4. The CDR3 has 13 residues. CDR1 and CDR2 (germline): MGHRA, YSYEKL. The CDR3 region is CASSSGQTDTQYF. The CDR3 DNA reads TGCGCCAGCTCTAGCGGGCAGACAGATACGCAGTATTTT.